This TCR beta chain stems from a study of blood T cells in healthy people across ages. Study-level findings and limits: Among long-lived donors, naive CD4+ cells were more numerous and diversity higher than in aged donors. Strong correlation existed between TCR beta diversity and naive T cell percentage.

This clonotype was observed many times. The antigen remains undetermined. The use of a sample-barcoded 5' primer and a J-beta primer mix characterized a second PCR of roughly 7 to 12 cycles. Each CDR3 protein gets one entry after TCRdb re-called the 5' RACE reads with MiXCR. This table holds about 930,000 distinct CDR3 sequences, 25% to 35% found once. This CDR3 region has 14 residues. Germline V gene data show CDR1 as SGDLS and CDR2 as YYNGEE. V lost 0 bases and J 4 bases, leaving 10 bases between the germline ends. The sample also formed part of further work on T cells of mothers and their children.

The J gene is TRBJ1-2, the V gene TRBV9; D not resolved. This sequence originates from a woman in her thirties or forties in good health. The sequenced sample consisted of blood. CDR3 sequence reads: CASSVARTSYGYTF. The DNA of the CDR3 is TGTGCCAGCAGCGTAGCACGGACCTCCTATGGCTACACCTTC.